This T cell receptor (beta chain) appears in the sequencing data of a study of Graves' ophthalmopathy and Graves' hyperthyroidism. Overall study results and limits: This model predicted ophthalmopathy progression (sensitivity 70% to 71%, specificity around 72%). A model of 13 signatures distinguished ophthalmopathy from stable hyperthyroidism at around 91% sensitivity and 81.08% specificity.

TCR beta CDR3 amplification used RNA transcripts. An initial RT-PCR round employing HTBI primers preceded a second-round multiplex PCR. From the multiplex PCR reads, TCRdb called clonotypes with MiXCR, one entry per CDR3 protein. The profile shows more than 550,000 distinct CDR3 sequences, 35% to 45% of them singletons. Symptoms, serum thyroxine and TRAb, thyroid ultrasound, and orbital computed tomography formed the diagnostic basis. Germline lookup yields CDR1 ENHRY and CDR2 SYGVKD. This CDR3 is built from 10 residues. A note on this clonotype: Antigen specificity is unknown.

The sequencing sample was made of peripheral blood. The TCR sequence derives from an adult man with Graves' ophthalmopathy. V is TRBV10-3 and J is TRBJ1-2; 7 nucleotides align to TRBD1. CDR3 amino acids: CTKQGNGYTF. The CDR3 coding sequence is TGTACCAAACAGGGGAATGGCTACACCTTC.